The 13 T cell receptor beta chains given below trace back to one sample, sequenced in a study of blood T cell repertoires in COVID-19. Sequenced by immunoSEQ multiplex PCR; TCRdb stores in-frame clones only, minus some. The sample holds roughly 380,000 clones, approximately 89% seen once. The sequenced material came from PBMCs or T cells enriched from blood (not recorded which). The source is a man aged 25-40 years who had recovered from COVID-19.

This chain uses TRBV19 with TRBJ1-6; D might be TRBD1 (5 bases). Germline lookup yields CDR1 LNHDA and CDR2 SQIVND (reference sequence). Trimming stripped 8 bases from V and 9 bases from J, with 11 bases between. CDR3 length equals 12 residues. CDR3 residues: CASAVGGSPLHF. CDR3 DNA: TGTGCCAGTGCTGTGGGGGGTTCACCCCTCCACTTT.

The chain links TRBV2 to TRBJ1-1, with 8 bases matching TRBD1. J gave up 7 bases and V 5 bases, and 6 bases lay outside the gene matches. CDR1 and CDR2 (germline): SNHLY, FYNNEI. CDR3 length: 13 residues. The CDR3 DNA is TGTGCCAGCAGTTCAGGGGGCAATGGTGAAGCTTTCTTT. Encoded protein: CASSSGGNGEAFF.

V gene TRBV7-3 combines with J gene TRBJ1-6; 10 bases match TRBD1. CDR1 is SGHTA and CDR2 is FQGTGA in the germline V gene. With V trimmed by 4 bases and J by 10 bases, 4 bases remained unmatched. The CDR3 contains 14 residues. CDR3 protein: CASSSRDRGSPLHF. The CDR3 DNA is TGTGCCAGCAGCTCCCGGGACAGGGGCTCACCCCTCCACTTT.

The J gene is TRBJ2-7, the V gene TRBV7-2; 9 nucleotides match TRBD2. Germline CDR1 reads SGHTA; CDR2 reads FQGNSA. Trimming took 0 bases from V and 5 from J; bases not matched to a gene: 5. This CDR3 contains 15 residues. CDR3 sequence reads: CASSLAVLAGNEQYF. As DNA, the CDR3 is TGTGCCAGCAGCTTAGCGGTACTAGCGGGTAACGAGCAGTACTTC.

V and J are TRBV19 and TRBJ2-7; TRBD1 matches at 12 bases. The trim removed 11 bases at V and 7 bases at J, leaving 9 bases unmatched. The CDR3 runs to 13 residues. Germline V gene sequence: CDR1 LNHDA, CDR2 SQIVND (reference sequence). The CDR3 DNA is TGTGCCTCGATGGGACAGGGGGCATGGGAGCAGTACTTC. It encodes CASMGQGAWEQYF. Supplemented by reference TRBV19 and TRBJ2-7, the full variable domain reads DGGITQSPKYLFRKEGQNVTLSCEQNLNHDAMYWYRQDPGQGLRLIYYSQIVNDFQKGDIAEGYSVSREKKESFPLTVTSAQKNPTAFYLCASMGQGAWEQYFGPGTRLTVT.

This chain connects TRBV10-3 to TRBJ2-1; 7 nucleotides match TRBD1. The CDR3 loop spans 12 amino acids. V was clipped by 8 bases and J by 6 bases; unmatched bases: 4. Germline V gene sequence: CDR1 ENHRY, CDR2 SYGVKD. The CDR3 reads CAIRDRLNEQFF. CDR3 in DNA: TGTGCCATCCGGGACAGACTCAATGAGCAGTTCTTC.

A few counts support this clone. One junction end does not reproduce the germline sequence, and a read error may be involved. The chain has TRBV3-1 (or the pseudogene TRBV3-2) and TRBJ1-1; no reliable D call. Germline loops: CDR1 LGHDT, CDR2 YNNKEL (reference sequence). The CDR3 runs 12 residues. CDR3 DNA sequence: TGTGCCAGCAGCCAAGTTTCCGAGCTCCGAACTTTT. Its protein product is CASSQVSELRTF.

A few counts support this clone. The rearrangement links TRBV2 to TRBJ2-3; 9 bases align to TRBD2. Germline V gene data show CDR1 as SNHLY and CDR2 as FYNNEI. V lost 5 bases to trimming and J lost 3 bases; unmatched junction nucleotides: 6. CDR3 size: 15 residues. CDR3 nucleotides: TGTGCCAGCAGTTTGCTAGCGGGGAGTACAGATACGCAGTATTTT. Translating it yields CASSLLAGSTDTQYF.

The rearrangement joins TRBV5-1 to TRBJ2-5, with 10 nucleotides matching TRBD1. The CDR3 loop spans 16 amino acids. Trimming at V came to 4 bases and at J to 1 base, leaving 7 bases not matched to a gene. The germline V gene encodes CDR1 SGHRS and CDR2 YFSETQ. DNA of the CDR3: TGCGCCAGCAGCCACTCCGGGACAGGGGCCCAAGAGACCCAGTACTTC. Its translation: CASSHSGTGAQETQYF.

J is TRBJ2-7 and V is TRBV9; 7 bases are shared with TRBD2. V shed 6 bases and J 2 bases; nucleotides not matched to a gene: 14. This CDR3 has 16 amino acids. Germline CDR1 reads SGDLS; CDR2 reads YYNGEE. This CDR3 is CASTRLPSGDTYEQYF. Written as DNA, the CDR3 is TGTGCCAGCACCAGGCTCCCAAGCGGGGATACCTACGAGCAGTACTTC.

This clone was seen more than once but under ten times. V gene TRBV2 combines with J gene TRBJ1-1, with 7 bases fitting TRBD1. The germline gives CDR1 SNHLY, CDR2 FYNNEI. CDR3 length: 12 residues. Germline trimming cut 4 bases from V and 9 bases from J; bases unmatched to any gene: 5. Here the CDR3 DNA reads TGTGCCAGCAGTGGGGACAGCCCGAAAGCTTTCTTT. Its translation is CASSGDSPKAFF.

The CDR3 region is CASSSQGGVSTDTQYF. The CDR3 nucleotides read TGTGCCAGCAGCTCCCAGGGCGGGGTGAGCACAGATACGCAGTATTTT. This sequence joins TRBV7-2 and TRBJ2-3; maybe TRBD2 (6 bases). Germline CDR1 and CDR2: SGHTA and FQGNSA. This CDR3 comprises 16 residues. Trimming shortened V by 4 bases and J by 0 bases, and 14 bases separated the two germline ends.

The rearrangement links TRBV19 to TRBJ2-7, with a weak D call TRBD2 (5 bases). The germline V gene encodes CDR1 LNHDA and CDR2 SQIVND (reference sequence). The V end lost 5 bases, the J end lost 0 bases, and 11 bases lay between the germline ends. CDR3 size: 14 residues. The CDR3 spells CASSGQAGSYEQYF. In nucleotides, the CDR3 is TGTGCCAGTAGTGGTCAGGCGGGCTCCTACGAGCAGTACTTC.